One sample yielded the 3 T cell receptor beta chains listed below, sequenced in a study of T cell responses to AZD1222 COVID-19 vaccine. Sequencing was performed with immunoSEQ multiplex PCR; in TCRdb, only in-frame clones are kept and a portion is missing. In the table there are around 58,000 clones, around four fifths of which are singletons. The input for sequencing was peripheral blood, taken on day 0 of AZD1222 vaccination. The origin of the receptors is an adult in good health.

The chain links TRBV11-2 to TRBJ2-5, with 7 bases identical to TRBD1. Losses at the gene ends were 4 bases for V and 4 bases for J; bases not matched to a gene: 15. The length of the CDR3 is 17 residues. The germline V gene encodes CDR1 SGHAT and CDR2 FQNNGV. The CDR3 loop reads CASSSIRLTGARETQYF. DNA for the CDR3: TGTGCCAGCAGCTCCATACGACTAACAGGGGCGCGAGAGACCCAGTACTTC.

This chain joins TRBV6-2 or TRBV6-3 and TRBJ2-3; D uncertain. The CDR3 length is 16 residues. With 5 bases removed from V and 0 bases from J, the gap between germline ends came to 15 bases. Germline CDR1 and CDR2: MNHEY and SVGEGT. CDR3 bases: TGTGCCAGCAGTGTCGGCTTCTCCTCTAGCACAGATACGCAGTATTTT. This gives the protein CASSVGFSSSTDTQYF.

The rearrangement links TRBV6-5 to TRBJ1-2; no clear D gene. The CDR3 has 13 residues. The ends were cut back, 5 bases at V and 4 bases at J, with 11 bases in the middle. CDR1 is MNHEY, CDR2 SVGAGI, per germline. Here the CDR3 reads CASSPGRSYGYTF. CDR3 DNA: TGTGCCAGCAGTCCTGGACGAAGCTATGGCTACACCTTC.